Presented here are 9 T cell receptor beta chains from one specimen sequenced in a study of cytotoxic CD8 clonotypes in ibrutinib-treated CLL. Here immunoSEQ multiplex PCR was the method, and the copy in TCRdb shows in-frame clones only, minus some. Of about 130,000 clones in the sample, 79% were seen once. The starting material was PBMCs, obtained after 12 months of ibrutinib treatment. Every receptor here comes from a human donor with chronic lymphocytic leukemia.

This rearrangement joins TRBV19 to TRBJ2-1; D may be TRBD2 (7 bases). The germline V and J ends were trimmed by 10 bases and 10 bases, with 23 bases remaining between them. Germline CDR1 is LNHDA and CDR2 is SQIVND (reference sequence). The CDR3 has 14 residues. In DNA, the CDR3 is TGTGCCACCCAGGGGCGCGGGGGTTCGGTGGAGCAGTTCTTC. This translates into CATQGRGGSVEQFF.

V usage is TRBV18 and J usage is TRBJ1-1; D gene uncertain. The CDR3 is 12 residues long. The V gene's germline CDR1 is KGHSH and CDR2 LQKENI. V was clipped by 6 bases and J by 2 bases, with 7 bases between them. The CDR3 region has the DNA TGTGCCAGCTCTTCGACTAACACTGAAGCTTTCTTT. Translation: CASSSTNTEAFF.

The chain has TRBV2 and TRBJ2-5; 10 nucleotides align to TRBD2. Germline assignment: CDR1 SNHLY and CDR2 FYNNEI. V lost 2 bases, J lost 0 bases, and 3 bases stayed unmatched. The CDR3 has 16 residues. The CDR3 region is CASSEILAGDQETQYF. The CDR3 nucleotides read TGTGCCAGCAGTGAAATTCTAGCGGGAGACCAAGAGACCCAGTACTTC. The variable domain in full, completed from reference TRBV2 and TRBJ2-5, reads EPEVTQTPSHQVTQMGQEVILRCVPISNHLYFYWYRQILGQKVEFLVSFYNNEISEKSEIFDDQFSVERPDGSNFTLKIRSTKLEDSAMYFCASSEILAGDQETQYFGPGTRLLVL.

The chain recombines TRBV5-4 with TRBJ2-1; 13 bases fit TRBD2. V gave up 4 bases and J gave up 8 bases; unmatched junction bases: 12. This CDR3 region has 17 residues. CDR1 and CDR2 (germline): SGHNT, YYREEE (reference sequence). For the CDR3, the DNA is TGTGCCAGCAGCCGACTAGCGGGAGGCCAAGGGTTCCATGAGCAGTTCTTC. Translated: CASSRLAGGQGFHEQFF.

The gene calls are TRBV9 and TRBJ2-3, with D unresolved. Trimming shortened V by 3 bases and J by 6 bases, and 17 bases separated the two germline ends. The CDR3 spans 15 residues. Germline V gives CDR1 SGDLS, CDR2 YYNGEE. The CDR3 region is CASSESGRYLDTQYF. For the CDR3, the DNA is TGTGCCAGCAGCGAATCGGGCCGGTACTTGGATACGCAGTATTTT. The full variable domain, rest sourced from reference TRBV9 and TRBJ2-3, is DSGVTQTPKHLITATGQRVTLRCSPRSGDLSVYWYQQSLDQGLQFLIQYYNGEERAKGNILERFSAQQFPDLHSELNLSSLELGDSALYFCASSESGRYLDTQYFGPGTRLTVL.

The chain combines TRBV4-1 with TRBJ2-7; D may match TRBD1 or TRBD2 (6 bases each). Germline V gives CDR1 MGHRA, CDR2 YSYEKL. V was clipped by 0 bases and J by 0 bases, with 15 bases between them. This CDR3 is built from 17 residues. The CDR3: CASSQELGGGSSYEQYF. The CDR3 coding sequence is TGCGCCAGCAGCCAAGAACTGGGGGGCGGTAGCTCCTACGAGCAGTACTTC.

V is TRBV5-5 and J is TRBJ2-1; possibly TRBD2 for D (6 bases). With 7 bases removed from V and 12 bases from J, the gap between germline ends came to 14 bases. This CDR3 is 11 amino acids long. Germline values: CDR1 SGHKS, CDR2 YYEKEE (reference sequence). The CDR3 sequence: CASDGGAVQFF. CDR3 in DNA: TGTGCCAGCGATGGAGGGGCGGTGCAGTTCTTC.

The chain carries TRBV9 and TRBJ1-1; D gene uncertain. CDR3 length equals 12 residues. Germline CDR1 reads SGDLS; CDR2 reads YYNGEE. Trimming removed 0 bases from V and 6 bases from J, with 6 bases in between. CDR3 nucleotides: TGTGCCAGCAGCGTAGATGGACCTGAAGCTTTCTTT. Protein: CASSVDGPEAFF.

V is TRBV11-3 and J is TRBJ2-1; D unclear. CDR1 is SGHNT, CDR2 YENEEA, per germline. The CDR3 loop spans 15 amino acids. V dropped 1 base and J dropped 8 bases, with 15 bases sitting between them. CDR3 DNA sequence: TGTGCCAGCAGCTTAGGGTCCGACATGAGTCATGAGCAGTTCTTC. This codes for CASSLGSDMSHEQFF.